A selection of T cell receptor beta chains follows, all from one sample in a study of cytomegalovirus exposure and HLA in healthy donors. Here immunoSEQ multiplex PCR was the method, and the copy in TCRdb shows in-frame clones only, minus some. The sample records around 40,000 clones, 82% being singletons. The sequencing sample was made of PBMCs. These receptors came from a woman between 18 and 30 years old in good health and CMV-seropositive. The CDR3 runs from the conserved cysteine through the conserved F or W. The order of the fields is V gene, J gene, clone size, D gene, CDR3 DNA, CDR3 protein. D genes are given only for firm matches. Clone size appears in some rows only: once, few, many, or a class for an expanded clone.

TRBV27,TRBJ2-7,.,TRBD1,TGTGCCAGCAGTAATAGCCCCCGGACAGGGCGAAGGGAGCAGTACTTC,CASSNSPRTGRREQYF
TRBV5-1,TRBJ2-4,.,.,TGCGCCAGCAGCTTGGCCGGGAGAAACATTCAGTACTTC,CASSLAGRNIQYF
TRBV7-9,TRBJ1-1,.,.,TGTGCCAGCAGCCTAGGGGACACTTGGGCTTTCTTT,CASSLGDTWAFF
TRBV28,TRBJ2-7,.,.,TGTGCCAGCAGCTCAGACTTGGGGGGACCCCCAAAGTACGAGCAGTACTTC,CASSSDLGGPPKYEQYF
TRBV28,TRBJ1-1,.,TRBD1,TGTGCCCGAGACCGGGACAGGGGTTTTTTGGCTGAAGCTTTCTTT,CARDRDRGFLAEAFF
TRBV6-5,TRBJ2-7,.,.,TGTGCCAGCAGTTACTCTGGACTCCGATACGAGCAGTACTTC,CASSYSGLRYEQYF
TRBV25-1,TRBJ2-3,.,TRBD1,TGTGCCAGCAGTACCCGGGACAGTCTCACAGATACGCAGTATTTT,CASSTRDSLTDTQYF
TRBV19,TRBJ2-1,.,.,TGTGCCAGTAGTATATCAGAAGACAATGAGCAGTTCTTC,CASSISEDNEQFF
TRBV7-2,TRBJ2-3,.,TRBD2,TGTGCCAGCAGCGGCGGGGGGATTAGCACAGATACGCAGTATTTT,CASSGGGISTDTQYF
TRBV19,TRBJ1-1,.,.,TGTGCCAGTTCAGGGCTTCGGGCTCTTTCGAACACTGAAGCCTTCTTT,CASSGLRALSNTEAFF
TRBV19,TRBJ1-1,few,.,TGTGCCAGTAGTCGCGGACAGCTGAACACTGAAGCTTTCTTT,CASSRGQLNTEAFF
TRBV2,TRBJ2-7,.,TRBD1,TGTGCCAGCAGTGTTGGCCCGGGACAGGGTTCCTACGAGCAGTACTTC,CASSVGPGQGSYEQYF
TRBV7-8,TRBJ2-1,.,.,TGTGCCAGCAGCTTAGACGGGTACAATGAGCAGTTCTTC,CASSLDGYNEQFF
TRBV23-1,TRBJ2-7,few,TRBD2,TGCGCCAGCAGTCAATCACGGGGGGGGGAACACTACGAGCAGTACTTC,CASSQSRGGEHYEQYF
TRBV18,TRBJ2-7,.,TRBD1,TGTGCCAGCTCGCAGAGGGACGGACCAGGGGGCCGGATCTTC,CASSQRDGPGGRIF
TRBV19,TRBJ2-3,few,TRBD2,TGTGCCAGTAGACCCTTAGCGGGAGAAACAGATACGCAGTATTTT,CASRPLAGETDTQYF
TRBV6-5,TRBJ2-1,.,.,TGTGCCAGCAGTTCAGCGGAGAGCTCCTACAATGAGCAGTTCTTC,CASSSAESSYNEQFF